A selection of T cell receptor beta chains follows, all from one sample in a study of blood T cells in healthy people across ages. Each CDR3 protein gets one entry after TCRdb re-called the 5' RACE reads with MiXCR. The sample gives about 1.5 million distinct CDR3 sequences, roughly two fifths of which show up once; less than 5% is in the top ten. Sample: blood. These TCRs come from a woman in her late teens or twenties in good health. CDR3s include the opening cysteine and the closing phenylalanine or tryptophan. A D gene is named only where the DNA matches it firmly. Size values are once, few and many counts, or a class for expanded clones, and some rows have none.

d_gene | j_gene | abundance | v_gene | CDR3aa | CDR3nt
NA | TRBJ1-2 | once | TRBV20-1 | CSASPSQGRGGYTF | TGCAGTGCTAGCCCCTCCCAGGGTAGGGGTGGCTACACCTTC
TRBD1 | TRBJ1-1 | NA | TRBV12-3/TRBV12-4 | CASGADRNGGNTEAFF | TGTGCCAGCGGGGCGGACAGGAACGGGGGGAACACTGAAGCTTTCTTT
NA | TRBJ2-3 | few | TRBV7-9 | CASSLGGTTTVGDTQYF | TGTGCCAGCAGCCTAGGAGGGACGACTACCGTTGGAGATACGCAGTATTTT
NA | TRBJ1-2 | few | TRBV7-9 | CASRALQGPHPYGYTF | TGTGCCAGCAGGGCTCTACAGGGTCCGCATCCCTATGGCTACACCTTC
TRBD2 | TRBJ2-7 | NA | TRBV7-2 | CASSLMGTSGTNEQYF | TGTGCCAGCAGCTTAATGGGGACTAGCGGGACGAACGAGCAGTACTTC
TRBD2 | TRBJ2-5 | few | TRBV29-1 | CSHTSGTSRETQYF | TGCAGCCATACTAGCGGGACCTCGCGGGAGACCCAGTACTTC
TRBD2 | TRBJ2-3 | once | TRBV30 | CARRRENTDTQYF | TGTGCGCGTCGGCGGGAGAACACAGATACGCAGTATTTT
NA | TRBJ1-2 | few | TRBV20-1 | CSARRGLGGYTF | TGCAGTGCTAGGAGGGGTCTAGGTGGCTACACCTTC
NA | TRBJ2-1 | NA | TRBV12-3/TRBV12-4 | CASSSGVGLSYNEQFF | TGTGCCAGCAGTTCGGGGGTGGGGCTCTCCTACAATGAGCAGTTCTTC
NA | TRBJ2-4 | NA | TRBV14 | CASSQVGGFFGQYF | TGTGCCAGCAGCCAAGTGGGGGGATTCTTCGGGCAGTACTTC
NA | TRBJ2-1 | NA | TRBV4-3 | CASSQDLSFPNEQFF | TGCGCCAGCAGCCAAGATCTAAGTTTCCCGAATGAGCAGTTCTTC
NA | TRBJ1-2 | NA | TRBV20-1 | CGATDDNYGYTF | TGCGGTGCTACAGATGATAACTATGGCTACACCTTC
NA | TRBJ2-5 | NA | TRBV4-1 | CASSQRGLQEAQYF | TGCGCCAGCAGCCAACGCGGGCTCCAAGAGGCCCAGTACTTC
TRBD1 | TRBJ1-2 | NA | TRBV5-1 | CASSSGQMNVYGYTF | TGCGCCAGCAGCTCGGGACAGATGAATGTCTATGGCTACACCTTC
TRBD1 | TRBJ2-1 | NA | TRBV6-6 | CASSNTPGTGVEQFF | TGTGCCAGCAGTAATACCCCAGGGACAGGGGTTGAGCAGTTCTTC
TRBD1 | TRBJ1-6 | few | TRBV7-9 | CASSEQGDNSPLHF | TGTGCCAGCAGCGAGCAGGGGGATAATTCACCCCTCCACTTT
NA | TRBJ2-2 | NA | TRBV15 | CATSPRSTGELFF | TGTGCCACCAGCCCTCGGTCCACCGGGGAGCTGTTTTTT
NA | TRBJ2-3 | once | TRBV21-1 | CASSNTSKSTDTQYF | TGTGCCAGCAGCAACACGTCCAAGAGCACAGATACGCAGTATTTT
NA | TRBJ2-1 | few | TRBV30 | CAWSVGLNNEQFF | TGTGCCTGGAGTGTAGGCCTTAACAATGAGCAGTTCTTC
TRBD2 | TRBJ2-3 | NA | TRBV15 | CATSRPNLAGSSTDTQYF | TGTGCCACCAGCAGACCGAATCTAGCGGGGTCCAGCACAGATACGCAGTATTTT
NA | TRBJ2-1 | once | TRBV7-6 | CASTNGAGSYNEQFF | TGTGCCAGCACTAACGGGGCAGGATCCTACAATGAGCAGTTCTTC
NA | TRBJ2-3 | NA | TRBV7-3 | CASSLKRRGDTQYF | TGTGCCAGCAGCTTAAAGCGGCGGGGAGATACGCAGTATTTT
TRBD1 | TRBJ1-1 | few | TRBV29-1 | CSVEAREGAGAEAFF | TGCAGCGTTGAAGCTCGGGAGGGGGCCGGCGCTGAAGCTTTCTTT
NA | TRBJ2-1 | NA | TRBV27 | CASSGRTDFLYNEQFF | TGTGCCAGCAGTGGCAGAACAGATTTCCTCTACAATGAGCAGTTCTTC
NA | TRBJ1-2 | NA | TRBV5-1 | CATRERDGYGYTF | TGCGCCACTCGGGAACGGGACGGCTATGGCTACACCTTC
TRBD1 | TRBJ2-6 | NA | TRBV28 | CASSPRTGVAGANVLTF | TGTGCCAGCAGTCCCCGGACAGGGGTGGCTGGGGCCAACGTCCTGACTTTC
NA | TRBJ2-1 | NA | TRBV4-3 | CASSQEGWDNEQFF | TGCGCCAGCAGCCAAGAAGGGTGGGACAATGAGCAGTTCTTC
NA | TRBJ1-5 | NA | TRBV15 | CATSRARSNQPQHF | TGTGCCACCAGCAGAGCCAGGAGCAATCAGCCCCAGCATTTT
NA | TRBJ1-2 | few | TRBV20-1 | CSASRRDVYGYTF | TGCAGTGCTAGTCGCAGGGACGTGTATGGCTACACCTTC